This is a list of T cell receptor beta chains from one sample in a study of Ad26.COV2.S vaccination and SARS-CoV-2 variants. Measured with immunoSEQ multiplex PCR; TCRdb has only the in-frame clones, and not every one. The sample carries 300,000 to 500,000 clones, roughly nine tenths recorded once. The material sequenced was peripheral blood, taken in a trial of Ad26.COV2.S vaccine versus placebo. These receptors were taken from a person between 18 and 59 years old who received the Ad26.COV2.S COVID-19 vaccine or a placebo. The CDR3 runs from the conserved cysteine through the conserved F or W. D genes are given only for firm matches. Size values are once, few and many counts, or a class for expanded clones, and some rows have none.

CDR3: CASSYSVEIAEAFF; DNA: TGTGCCAGCAGTTACTCGGTAGAGATAGCTGAAGCTTTCTTT; V: TRBV6-5; size: NA; length: 14; D: NA; J: TRBJ1-1
CDR3: CASTGLDTQYF; DNA: TGTGCCAGCACCGGCCTAGATACGCAGTATTTT; V: TRBV28; size: NA; length: 11; D: NA; J: TRBJ2-3
CDR3: CASSQERGLTGNTIYF; DNA: TGTGCCAGCAGCCAAGAACGGGGCTTAACTGGAAACACCATATATTTT; V: TRBV4-2; size: NA; length: 16; D: NA; J: TRBJ1-3
CDR3: CASSQDLDILGNQPQHF; DNA: TGCGCCAGCAGCCAAGACCTAGATATATTGGGCAATCAGCCCCAGCATTTT; V: TRBV4-1; size: once; length: 17; D: NA; J: TRBJ1-5
CDR3: CASSQDGGYEQYF; DNA: TGTGCCAGCAGCCAAGATGGGGGGTACGAGCAGTACTTC; V: TRBV3-1/TRBV3-2; size: once; length: 13; D: NA; J: TRBJ2-7
CDR3: CASSLQIGETQYF; DNA: TGCGCCAGCAGCTTACAGATCGGGGAGACCCAGTACTTC; V: TRBV5-1; size: once; length: 13; D: NA; J: TRBJ2-5
CDR3: CASSQARGNSPLHF; DNA: TGTGCCAGCAGCCAGGCAAGGGGCAATTCACCCCTCCACTTT; V: TRBV5-8; size: NA; length: 14; D: NA; J: TRBJ1-6
CDR3: CASGEGNEAFF; DNA: TGTGCCAGTGGGGAGGGTAATGAAGCTTTCTTT; V: TRBV19; size: NA; length: 11; D: NA; J: TRBJ1-1
CDR3: CASSTGTTGSNSPLHF; DNA: TGTGCCAGCAGTACCGGGACAACCGGGAGTAATTCACCCCTCCACTTT; V: TRBV6-2/TRBV6-3; size: NA; length: 16; D: NA; J: TRBJ1-6
CDR3: CASSLGVTGELFF; DNA: TGCGCCAGCAGCTTGGGCGTCACCGGGGAGCTGTTTTTT; V: TRBV5-1; size: NA; length: 13; D: NA; J: TRBJ2-2
CDR3: CASSLDRGYNEKLFF; DNA: TGTGCCAGCAGCTTAGACAGGGGATATAATGAAAAACTGTTTTTT; V: TRBV7-2; size: NA; length: 15; D: TRBD1; J: TRBJ1-4
CDR3: CASGTGQGQPQHF; DNA: TGTGCCAGCGGTACAGGGCAAGGTCAGCCCCAGCATTTT; V: TRBV12-3/TRBV12-4; size: NA; length: 13; D: NA; J: TRBJ1-5
CDR3: CASSLGTSYEGLFF; DNA: TGTGCCAGCAGCTTAGGGACGTCCTACGAGGGACTGTTTTTT; V: TRBV7-8; size: NA; length: 14; D: NA; J: TRBJ1-4
CDR3: CAWSGGVNQPQHF; DNA: TGTGCCTGGAGCGGGGGGGTGAATCAGCCCCAGCATTTT; V: TRBV30; size: few; length: 13; D: NA; J: TRBJ1-5
CDR3: CASSVAGGEKNTGELFF; DNA: TGTGCCAGCAGCGTAGCTGGGGGGGAAAAGAACACCGGGGAGCTGTTTTTT; V: TRBV9; size: NA; length: 17; D: TRBD2; J: TRBJ2-2
CDR3: CASSIRGLAETTDTQYF; DNA: TGTGCCAGTAGTATTAGGGGACTAGCAGAAACCACAGATACGCAGTATTTT; V: TRBV19; size: NA; length: 17; D: TRBD2; J: TRBJ2-3
CDR3: CASSIERDVGQETQYF; DNA: TGTGCCAGTAGTATAGAACGGGACGTCGGCCAAGAGACCCAGTACTTC; V: TRBV19; size: NA; length: 16; D: NA; J: TRBJ2-5
CDR3: CASSHPGQGLDEQFF; DNA: TGCGCCAGCAGCCATCCGGGACAGGGGCTCGATGAGCAGTTCTTC; V: TRBV4-1; size: NA; length: 15; D: TRBD1; J: TRBJ2-1
CDR3: CASSQGIGGLETQYF; DNA: TGCGCCAGCAGCCAAGGAATCGGAGGTTTGGAGACCCAGTACTTC; V: TRBV4-3; size: once; length: 15; D: NA; J: TRBJ2-5
CDR3: CASSNRDRGLWAEAFF; DNA: TGTGCCAGCAGTAACCGGGACAGGGGGCTTTGGGCTGAAGCTTTCTTT; V: TRBV28; size: NA; length: 16; D: TRBD1; J: TRBJ1-1
CDR3: CASSRSTQADNIQYF; DNA: TGTGCCAGCAGTCGATCCACCCAGGCGGATAACATTCAGTACTTC; V: TRBV7-2; size: NA; length: 15; D: NA; J: TRBJ2-4
CDR3: CASSIPGAGKTQYF; DNA: TGTGCCAGTAGTATCCCGGGGGCCGGAAAGACCCAGTACTTC; V: TRBV19; size: NA; length: 14; D: NA; J: TRBJ2-5
CDR3: CASSSLVGADTEAFF; DNA: TGTGCCAGCAGTTCCCTGGTGGGGGCGGACACTGAAGCTTTCTTT; V: TRBV6-5; size: once; length: 15; D: NA; J: TRBJ1-1
CDR3: CASSSTDMNTEAFF; DNA: TGTGCCAGCAGCTCAACAGACATGAACACTGAAGCTTTCTTT; V: TRBV7-9; size: once; length: 14; D: NA; J: TRBJ1-1
CDR3: CASSYGGTEAFF; DNA: TGTGCCAGCAGTTACGGAGGGACTGAAGCTTTCTTT; V: TRBV6-5; size: few; length: 12; D: NA; J: TRBJ1-1
CDR3: CASSQPVGSGSETQYF; DNA: TGTGCCAGCAGCCAGCCGGTAGGGTCGGGGTCAGAGACCCAGTACTTC; V: TRBV3-1/TRBV3-2; size: NA; length: 16; D: NA; J: TRBJ2-5
CDR3: CASTQHSGTEETQYF; DNA: TGTGCCAGCACCCAACATTCCGGGACTGAGGAGACCCAGTACTTC; V: TRBV2; size: NA; length: 15; D: NA; J: TRBJ2-5
CDR3: CASSLGGLAGNEQFF; DNA: TGTGCCAGCAGCTTGGGGGGACTAGCAGGGAATGAGCAGTTCTTC; V: TRBV11-3; size: NA; length: 15; D: TRBD2; J: TRBJ2-1
CDR3: CSASQGAANEKLFF; DNA: TGCAGTGCGAGTCAGGGTGCAGCTAATGAAAAACTGTTTTTT; V: TRBV20-1; size: NA; length: 14; D: NA; J: TRBJ1-4
CDR3: CASSLVRDSPGNTIYF; DNA: TGTGCCAGCAGCTTGGTCCGGGATAGCCCGGGAAACACCATATATTTT; V: TRBV5-6; size: once; length: 16; D: NA; J: TRBJ1-3
CDR3: CASSIGQGSTYNEQFF; DNA: TGTGCCAGTAGTATAGGGCAGGGTAGTACCTACAATGAGCAGTTCTTC; V: TRBV19; size: NA; length: 16; D: NA; J: TRBJ2-1
CDR3: CASRTPQWNQPQHF; DNA: TGTGCCAGCAGAACCCCACAGTGGAATCAGCCCCAGCATTTT; V: TRBV2; size: NA; length: 14; D: NA; J: TRBJ1-5
CDR3: CAAGTGSTEAFF; DNA: TGTGCCGCCGGGACAGGGTCCACTGAAGCTTTCTTT; V: TRBV27; size: NA; length: 12; D: TRBD1; J: TRBJ1-1
CDR3: CASCYMDTQYF; DNA: TGTGCCAGCTGCTACATGGATACGCAGTATTTT; V: TRBV2; size: few; length: 11; D: NA; J: TRBJ2-3
CDR3: CASSTPRTGGNQPQHF; DNA: TGTGCCAGTAGTACACCGCGGACAGGGGGCAATCAGCCCCAGCATTTT; V: TRBV19; size: once; length: 16; D: TRBD1; J: TRBJ1-5
CDR3: CASSQAGGGYQPQHF; DNA: TGCGCCAGCAGCCAAGCAGGGGGCGGGTATCAGCCCCAGCATTTT; V: TRBV4-1; size: NA; length: 15; D: TRBD1; J: TRBJ1-5
CDR3: CASSLDRDRGEQYF; DNA: TGTGCCAGTAGTCTAGACCGCGACAGGGGCGAGCAGTACTTC; V: TRBV19; size: NA; length: 14; D: TRBD1; J: TRBJ2-7
CDR3: CASTFGSGDYGYTF; DNA: TGTGCCAGCACCTTTGGGAGCGGAGACTATGGCTACACCTTC; V: TRBV9; size: NA; length: 14; D: NA; J: TRBJ1-2
CDR3: CASSETGGNQPQHF; DNA: TGTGCCAGCAGCGAGACAGGGGGTAATCAGCCCCAGCATTTT; V: TRBV9; size: NA; length: 14; D: TRBD1; J: TRBJ1-5
CDR3: CASSAAGYGYTF; DNA: TGTGCCAGCAGCGCCGCCGGTTATGGCTACACCTTC; V: TRBV5-6; size: once; length: 12; D: NA; J: TRBJ1-2
CDR3: CASSLWGRSYEQYF; DNA: TGTGCCAGCAGCTTGTGGGGGCGCAGCTACGAGCAGTACTTC; V: TRBV5-5; size: NA; length: 14; D: NA; J: TRBJ2-7
CDR3: CASSGQSKTGETQYF; DNA: TGTGCCAGCAGTGGACAATCGAAGACGGGGGAGACCCAGTACTTC; V: TRBV6-4; size: few; length: 15; D: NA; J: TRBJ2-5
CDR3: CASSPRVSEAFF; DNA: TGTGCCAGTAGTCCCAGGGTCTCTGAAGCTTTCTTT; V: TRBV19; size: NA; length: 12; D: NA; J: TRBJ1-1
CDR3: CASSSNFLADTQYF; DNA: TGTGCCAGCAGCTCGAACTTCTTGGCAGATACGCAGTATTTT; V: TRBV11-2; size: NA; length: 14; D: NA; J: TRBJ2-3
CDR3: CASSPRTRDTQYF; DNA: TGTGCCAGCAGCCCCAGGACAAGAGATACGCAGTATTTT; V: TRBV14; size: NA; length: 13; D: NA; J: TRBJ2-3
CDR3: CASSPGGLNSPLHF; DNA: TGTGCCAGCAGCCCCGGGGGCTTAAATTCACCCCTCCACTTT; V: TRBV5-5; size: NA; length: 14; D: NA; J: TRBJ1-6
CDR3: CASSPWTGPSGNTIYF; DNA: TGTGCCAGCAGTCCCTGGACAGGACCTAGTGGAAACACCATATATTTT; V: TRBV6-2/TRBV6-3; size: NA; length: 16; D: TRBD1; J: TRBJ1-3
CDR3: CASSAIALPYNEQFF; DNA: TGTGCCAGCAGCGCCATAGCGCTTCCCTACAATGAGCAGTTCTTC; V: TRBV9; size: once; length: 15; D: NA; J: TRBJ2-1
CDR3: CASSQWRNSPLHF; DNA: TGCGCCAGCAGCCAATGGCGGAATTCACCCCTCCACTTT; V: TRBV4-1; size: NA; length: 13; D: NA; J: TRBJ1-6
CDR3: CASSLQGPDRNYEQYF; DNA: TGTGCCAGCAGCTTACAAGGCCCGGATAGAAACTACGAGCAGTACTTC; V: TRBV5-5; size: NA; length: 16; D: NA; J: TRBJ2-7
CDR3: CASSVVGSGNTDTQYF; DNA: TGTGCCAGCAGCGTAGTCGGTAGCGGGAACACAGATACGCAGTATTTT; V: TRBV9; size: NA; length: 16; D: TRBD2; J: TRBJ2-3
CDR3: CASSAGVYGYTF; DNA: TGTGCCAGTAGTGCAGGGGTGTATGGCTACACCTTC; V: TRBV19; size: few; length: 12; D: NA; J: TRBJ1-2
CDR3: CASSQEILAVTDTQYF; DNA: TGTGCCAGCAGCCAAGAGATTCTAGCGGTCACAGATACGCAGTATTTT; V: TRBV3-1/TRBV3-2; size: NA; length: 16; D: TRBD2; J: TRBJ2-3